The 12 T cell receptor beta chains presented below share a single source sample, sequenced in a study of shared clonotypes between healthy human individuals. Assay used: immunoSEQ multiplex PCR; TCRdb lists only in-frame clones, some missing. The table shows 980,000 or so clones, with 60% to 85% occurring only once. The source material was memory CD4+ T cells sorted from blood. Subset noted: CD45RA-negative fraction. The receptor set was obtained from a young man in good health.

This clone was recorded at least ten times. The chain links TRBV28 to TRBJ2-3; tentative D call: TRBD2 (5 bases). Germline V gives CDR1 MDHEN, CDR2 SYDVKM. V lost 1 base and J 8 bases, leaving 13 bases between the germline ends. This CDR3 comprises 14 residues. This chain's CDR3 is CASSLSPEAGTQYF. The CDR3 DNA reads TGTGCCAGCAGTTTATCTCCCGAGGCGGGTACGCAGTATTTT.

The chain has TRBV10-2 and TRBJ1-4; 8 nucleotides match TRBD1. The germline V gene encodes CDR1 WSHSY and CDR2 SAAADI. Losses at the gene ends were 10 bases for V and 16 bases for J; bases not matched to a gene: 2. The CDR3 contains 8 residues. The CDR3 sequence: CANGTGFF. The DNA for the CDR3 is TGCGCCAACGGGACAGGGTTTTTT.

This rearrangement joins TRBV2 to TRBJ1-2; no reliable D call. Germline V gives CDR1 SNHLY, CDR2 FYNNEI. The CDR3 contains 15 residues. Trimming pared 1 base from V and 5 bases from J, leaving 14 bases between. The CDR3 DNA is TGTGCCAGCAGTGAAGAGAGTGGTGCGGGGTATGGCTACACCTTC. Encoded protein: CASSEESGAGYGYTF.

CDR3 sequence reads: CASMGAGNTEAFF. Written as DNA, the CDR3 is TGCGCCAGCATGGGGGCGGGGAACACTGAAGCTTTCTTT. V usage is TRBV5-1 and J usage is TRBJ1-1; D might be TRBD1 (6 bases). CDR3 length equals 13 residues. CDR1 is SGHRS, CDR2 YFSETQ, per germline. The V end was cut by 6 bases, the J end by 1 base, with 10 bases between.

The V call is TRBV28, the J call TRBJ1-5; no reliable D call. Between the trimmed V and J ends, which lost 2 bases and 3 bases, there was a span of 11 bases. The CDR3 loop spans 15 amino acids. Germline values: CDR1 MDHEN, CDR2 SYDVKM. CDR3 nucleotides: TGTGCCAGCAGTTTAGTGGGTTGGGACAATCAGCCCCAGCATTTT. Translated, it gives CASSLVGWDNQPQHF.

This clone occurred a few times. V gene TRBV11-2 combines with J gene TRBJ2-7; 9 nucleotides align to TRBD2. Germline CDR1 SGHAT, CDR2 FQNNGV. The CDR3 covers 16 residues. With V trimmed by 0 bases and J by 4 bases, 7 bases remained unmatched. Written as DNA, the CDR3 is TGTGCCAGCAGCTTAGAAGGCGGACTAGCGACGTACGAGCAGTACTTC. Amino acid sequence: CASSLEGGLATYEQYF.

This chain joins TRBV19 and TRBJ1-6, with D perhaps TRBD1 (5 bases). Germline V gene sequence: CDR1 LNHDA, CDR2 SQIVND (reference sequence). The CDR3 covers 15 residues. V was shortened by 4 bases and J by 6 bases, with 13 bases between the two germline ends. The CDR3 region has the DNA TGTGCCAGTAGTAACCGACAGTTCCGTAATTCACCCCTCCACTTT. Protein: CASSNRQFRNSPLHF.

This rearrangement joins TRBV11-2 to TRBJ1-6, with a weak D call TRBD1 (6 bases). The CDR3 runs 17 residues. Between the trimmed V and J ends, which lost 1 base and 2 bases, there was a span of 12 bases. The germline V gene has CDR1 SGHAT and CDR2 FQNNGV. DNA of the CDR3: TGTGCCAGCAGCTTAGCTGGCAGGGGAGCCTATAATTCACCCCTCCACTTT. Translated, it gives CASSLAGRGAYNSPLHF. Complete variable domain (other parts from reference TRBV11-2 and TRBJ1-6): EAGVAQSPRYKIIEKRQSVAFWCNPISGHATLYWYQQILGQGPKLLIQFQNNGVVDDSQLPKDRFSAERLKGVDSTLKIQPAKLEDSAVYLCASSLAGRGAYNSPLHFGNGTRLTVT.

The chain links TRBV10-3 to TRBJ1-5; D gene uncertain. V was trimmed by 2 bases and J by 0 bases, leaving 8 bases between them. Germline-derived CDR1 and CDR2 are ENHRY and SYGVKD. The CDR3 is 15 residues long. The chain's CDR3 is CAISETADSNQPQHF. The CDR3 DNA reads TGTGCCATCAGTGAGACAGCCGATAGCAATCAGCCCCAGCATTTT.

This clone was detected only a few times. V gene TRBV11-2 combines with J gene TRBJ2-7; a weak D match, TRBD2 (5 bases). Trimming took 2 bases from V and 1 from J, leaving 12 bases between them. The CDR3 runs 15 residues. CDR1 and CDR2 (germline): SGHAT, FQNNGV. The CDR3 coding sequence is TGTGCCAGCAGCTTATCGGACTCCCGATCCTACGAGCAGTACTTC. This encodes CASSLSDSRSYEQYF. The full variable domain, in which reference TRBV11-2 and TRBJ2-7 provide the parts outside the CDR3, is EAGVAQSPRYKIIEKRQSVAFWCNPISGHATLYWYQQILGQGPKLLIQFQNNGVVDDSQLPKDRFSAERLKGVDSTLKIQPAKLEDSAVYLCASSLSDSRSYEQYFGPGTRLTVT.

The V and J genes are TRBV5-1 and TRBJ2-3, with 9 positions matching TRBD2. The V gene end was trimmed by 3 bases and the J gene end by 0 bases; junction bases not matched to a gene: 5. The CDR3 is 16 residues long. CDR1 and CDR2 (germline): SGHRS, YFSETQ. This CDR3 is CASSSVAGASTDTQYF. CDR3 DNA sequence: TGCGCCAGCAGCTCGGTAGCGGGGGCCAGCACAGATACGCAGTATTTT.

Only a few counts were recorded for this clone. This rearrangement joins TRBV30 to TRBJ1-5; the D gene is possibly TRBD1 (5 bases). The germline V gene encodes CDR1 GTSNPN and CDR2 SVGIG (reference sequence). V was clipped by 0 bases and J by 9 bases, with 15 bases between them. The CDR3 contains 14 residues. CDR3 sequence: CAWSVGTREGPQHF. CDR3 nucleotide sequence: TGTGCCTGGAGTGTGGGGACCAGGGAAGGGCCCCAGCATTTT.